This T cell receptor (beta chain) appears in the sequencing data of a study of blood T cell repertoires in COVID-19. Study-level background: Donors in the United States, Italy and Spain gave samples during acute or convalescent COVID-19. Nucleic acid was either cDNA or gDNA, and it came from T cells, B-cell-depleted T cells, or PBMCs.

Adults between roughly 18 and 95 years of age took part from fewer than 30 US areas. Donors were grouped by their self-reported clinical history. The repertoire was sequenced with immunoSEQ multiplex PCR; TCRdb's copy has only in-frame clones and lacks some. The top ten clones hold more than 0.85% of a sample with over 350,000 clones, roughly nine tenths of them seen once. CDR3 length: 11 residues. CDR1 and CDR2 (germline): SNHLY, FYNNEI. This clone was counted a single time. At one boundary the junction diverges from the germline segment, which might be a read error. The sample consisted of PBMCs or T cells enriched from blood (not recorded which). This sequence originates from a middle-aged woman who had been exposed to COVID-19. The V and J genes are TRBV2 and TRBJ1-2; D not certain. CDR3: CASSDRSMSVF. CDR3 bases: TGTGCCAGCAGTGACCGTAGCATGTCGGTCTTC.